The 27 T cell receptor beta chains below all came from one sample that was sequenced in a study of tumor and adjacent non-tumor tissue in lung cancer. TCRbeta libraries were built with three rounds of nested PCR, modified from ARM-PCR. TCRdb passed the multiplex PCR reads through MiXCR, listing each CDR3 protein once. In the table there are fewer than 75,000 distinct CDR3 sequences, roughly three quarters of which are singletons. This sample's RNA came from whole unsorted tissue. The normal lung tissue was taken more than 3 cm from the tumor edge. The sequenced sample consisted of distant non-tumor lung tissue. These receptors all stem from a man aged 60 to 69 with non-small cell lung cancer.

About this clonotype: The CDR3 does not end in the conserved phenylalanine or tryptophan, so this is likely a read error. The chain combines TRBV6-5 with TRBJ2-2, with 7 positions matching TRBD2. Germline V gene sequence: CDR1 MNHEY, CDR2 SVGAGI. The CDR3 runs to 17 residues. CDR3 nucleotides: TGCGCCAGCAGTCCATCGGCGGGAGCGACGAACACCGGGGAGCTGTTTTCT. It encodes CASSPSAGATNTGELFS.

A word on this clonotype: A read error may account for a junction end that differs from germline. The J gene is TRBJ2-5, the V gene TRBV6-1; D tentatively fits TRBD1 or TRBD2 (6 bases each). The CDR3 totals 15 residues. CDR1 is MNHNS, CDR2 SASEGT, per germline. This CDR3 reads CASNELRGEQETQYF. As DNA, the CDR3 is TGTGCCAGCAATGAACTTAGGGGGGAGCAAGAGACTCAGTACTTC.

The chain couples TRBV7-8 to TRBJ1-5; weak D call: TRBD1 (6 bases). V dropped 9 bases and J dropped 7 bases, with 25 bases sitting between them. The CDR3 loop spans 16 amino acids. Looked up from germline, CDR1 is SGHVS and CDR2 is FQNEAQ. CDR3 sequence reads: CARSPGDKGRRQPQHF. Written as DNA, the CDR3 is TGTGCCAGGAGCCCTGGGGACAAGGGGCGTCGGCAGCCCCAGCATTTT.

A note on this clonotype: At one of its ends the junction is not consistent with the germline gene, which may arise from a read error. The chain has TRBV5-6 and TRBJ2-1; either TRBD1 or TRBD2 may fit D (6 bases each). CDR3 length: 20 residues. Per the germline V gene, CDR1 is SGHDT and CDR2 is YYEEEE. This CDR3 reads CASSSPSGALNVRTCNEQFF. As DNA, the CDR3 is TGTGCCAGCAGCTCGCCTTCGGGGGCGCTAAATGTAAGAACCTGCAATGAGCAGTTTTTC.

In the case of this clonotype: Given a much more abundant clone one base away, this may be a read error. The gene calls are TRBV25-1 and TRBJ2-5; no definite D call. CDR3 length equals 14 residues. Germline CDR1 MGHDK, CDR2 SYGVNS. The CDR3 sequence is CASSESGKAETHYF. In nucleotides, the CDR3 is TGTGCCAGCAGTGAATCTGGGAAGGCAGAGACCCATTACTTC.

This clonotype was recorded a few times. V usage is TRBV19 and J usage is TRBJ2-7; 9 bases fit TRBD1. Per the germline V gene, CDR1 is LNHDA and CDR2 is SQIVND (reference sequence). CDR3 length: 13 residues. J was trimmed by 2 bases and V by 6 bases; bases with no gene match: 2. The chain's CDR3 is CASRGQGTYEQYF. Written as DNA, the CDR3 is TGTGCCAGTAGGGGACAGGGCACCTACGAGCAGTACTTC.

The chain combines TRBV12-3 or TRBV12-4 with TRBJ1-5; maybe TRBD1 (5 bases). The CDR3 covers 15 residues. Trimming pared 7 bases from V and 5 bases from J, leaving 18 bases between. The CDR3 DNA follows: TGTGCCAGCACGGGACTCTCAGGGACCGATCAGCCCCAGCATTTT. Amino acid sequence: CASTGLSGTDQPQHF.

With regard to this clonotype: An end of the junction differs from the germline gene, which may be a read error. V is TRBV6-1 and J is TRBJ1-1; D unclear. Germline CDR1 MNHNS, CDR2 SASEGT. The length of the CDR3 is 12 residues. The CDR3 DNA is TGTGTCAGCAGTAAAGAGGACACTGAAGCTTTCTTT. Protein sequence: CVSSKEDTEAFF.

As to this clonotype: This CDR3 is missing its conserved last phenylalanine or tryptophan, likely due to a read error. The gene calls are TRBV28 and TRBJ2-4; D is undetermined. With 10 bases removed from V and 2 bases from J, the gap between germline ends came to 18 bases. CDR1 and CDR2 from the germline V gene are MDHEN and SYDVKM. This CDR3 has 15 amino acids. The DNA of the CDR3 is TGTGCCACCGGCGGCCGTGCTGGAACCAAAAACATTCAGTACTCC. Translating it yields CATGGRAGTKNIQYS.

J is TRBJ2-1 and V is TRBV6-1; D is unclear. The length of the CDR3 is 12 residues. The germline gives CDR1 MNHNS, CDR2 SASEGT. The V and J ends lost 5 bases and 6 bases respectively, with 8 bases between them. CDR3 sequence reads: CASSPPVNEQFF. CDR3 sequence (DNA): TGTGCCAGCAGTCCCCCGGTCAATGAGCAGTTCTTC.

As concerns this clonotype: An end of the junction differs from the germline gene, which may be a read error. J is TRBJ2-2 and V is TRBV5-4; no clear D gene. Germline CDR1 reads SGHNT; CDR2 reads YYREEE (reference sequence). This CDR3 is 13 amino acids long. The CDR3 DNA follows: TGTACCAGCAGCTTGGCAGACACTGGGGAGCTGTTTTTT. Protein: CTSSLADTGELFF. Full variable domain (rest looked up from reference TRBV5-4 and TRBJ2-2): ETGVTQSPTHLIKTRGQQVTLRCSSQSGHNTVSWYQQALGQGPQFIFQYYREEENGRGNFPPRFSGLQFPNYSSELNVNALELDDSALYLCTSSLADTGELFFGEGSRLTVL.

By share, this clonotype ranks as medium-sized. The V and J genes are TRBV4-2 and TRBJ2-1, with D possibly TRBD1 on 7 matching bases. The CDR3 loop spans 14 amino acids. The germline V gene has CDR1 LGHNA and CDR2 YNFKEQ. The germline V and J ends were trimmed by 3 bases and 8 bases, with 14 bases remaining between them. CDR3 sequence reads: CASSQATGRYEQFF. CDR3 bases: TGTGCCAGCAGCCAGGCGACAGGGAGGTATGAGCAGTTCTTC.

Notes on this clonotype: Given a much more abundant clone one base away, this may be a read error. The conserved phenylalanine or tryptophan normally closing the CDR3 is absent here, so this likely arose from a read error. Written as DNA, the CDR3 is TGTGCCAGCAGCTCTGCCTACAATGAGCAGTTCATC. It codes for CASSSAYNEQFI. The chain couples TRBV11-2 to TRBJ2-1; D gene ambiguous. Per germline, CDR1 SGHAT and CDR2 FQNNGV. V was shortened by 4 bases and J by 2 bases, with 3 bases between the two germline ends. The CDR3 loop spans 12 amino acids.

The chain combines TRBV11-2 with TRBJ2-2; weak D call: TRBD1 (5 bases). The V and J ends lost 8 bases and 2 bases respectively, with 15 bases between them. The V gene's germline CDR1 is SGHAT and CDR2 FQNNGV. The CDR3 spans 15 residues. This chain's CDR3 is CASGATWGNTGELFF. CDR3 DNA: TGTGCCAGCGGCGCGACATGGGGCAACACCGGGGAGCTGTTTTTT.

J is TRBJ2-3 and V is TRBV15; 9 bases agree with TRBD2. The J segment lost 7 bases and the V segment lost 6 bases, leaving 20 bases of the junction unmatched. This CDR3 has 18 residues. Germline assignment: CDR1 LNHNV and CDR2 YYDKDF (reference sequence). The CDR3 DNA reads TGTGCCACCAGTTCCCAGCCCATTGCTAGCGGGAACCTAAATACGCAGTATTTT. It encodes CATSSQPIASGNLNTQYF.

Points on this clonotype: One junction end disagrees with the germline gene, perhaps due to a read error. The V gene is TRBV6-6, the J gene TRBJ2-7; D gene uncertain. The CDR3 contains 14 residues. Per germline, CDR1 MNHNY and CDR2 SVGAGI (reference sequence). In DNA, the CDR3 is TGTGCCAACAGTTCCAGTCCGAAAGGTTACGAGCAGTACTTT. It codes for CANSSSPKGYEQYF.

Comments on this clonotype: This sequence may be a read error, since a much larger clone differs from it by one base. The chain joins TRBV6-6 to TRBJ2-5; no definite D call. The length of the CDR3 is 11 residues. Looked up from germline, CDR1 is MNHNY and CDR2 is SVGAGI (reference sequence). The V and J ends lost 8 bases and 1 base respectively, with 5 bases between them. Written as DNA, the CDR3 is TGTGCCAGCGCGCCCCAAGAGACCCAGTACTTC. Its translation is CASAPQETQYF.

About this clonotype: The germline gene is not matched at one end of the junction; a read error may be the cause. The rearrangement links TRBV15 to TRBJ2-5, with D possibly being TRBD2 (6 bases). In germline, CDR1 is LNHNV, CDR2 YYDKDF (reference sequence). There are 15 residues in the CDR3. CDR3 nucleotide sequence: TGTGTCACCTCAAACCAACTATCGGGAGAAGAGACCCAGTACTTC. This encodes CVTSNQLSGEETQYF.

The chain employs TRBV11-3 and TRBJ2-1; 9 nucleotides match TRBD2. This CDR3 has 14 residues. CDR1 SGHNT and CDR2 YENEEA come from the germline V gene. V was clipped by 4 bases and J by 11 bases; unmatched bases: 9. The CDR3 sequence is CASSYGTSRNKQFF. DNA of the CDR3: TGTGCCAGCAGCTATGGGACTAGCAGGAATAAGCAGTTCTTC. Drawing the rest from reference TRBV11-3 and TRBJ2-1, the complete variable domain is EAGVVQSPRYKIIEKKQPVAFWCNPISGHNTLYWYLQNLGQGPELLIRYENEEAVDDSQLPKDRFSAERLKGVDSTLKIQPAELGDSAVYLCASSYGTSRNKQFFGPGTRLTVL.

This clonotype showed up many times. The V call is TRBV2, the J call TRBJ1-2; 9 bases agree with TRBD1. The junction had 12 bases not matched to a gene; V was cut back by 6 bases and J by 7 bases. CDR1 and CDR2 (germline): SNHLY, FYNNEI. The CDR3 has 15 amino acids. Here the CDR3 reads CASSAVDRTGVGYTF. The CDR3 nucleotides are TGTGCCAGCAGCGCCGTGGATCGGACAGGGGTTGGCTACACCTTC.

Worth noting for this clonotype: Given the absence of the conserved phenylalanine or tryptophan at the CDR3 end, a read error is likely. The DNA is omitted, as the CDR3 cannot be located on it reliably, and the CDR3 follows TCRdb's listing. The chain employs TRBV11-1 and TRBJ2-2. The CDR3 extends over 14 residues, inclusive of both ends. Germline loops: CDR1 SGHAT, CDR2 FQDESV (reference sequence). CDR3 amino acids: CASNYTNGTGELFY.

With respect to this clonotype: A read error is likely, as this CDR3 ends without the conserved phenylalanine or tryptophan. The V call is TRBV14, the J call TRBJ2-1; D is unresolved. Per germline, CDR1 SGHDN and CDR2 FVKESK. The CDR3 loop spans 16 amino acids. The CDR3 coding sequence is TGTGTCAGCAGCCAAGATGAAGGACCCCCTTACAATGAGCAGTTCTCC. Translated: CVSSQDEGPPYNEQFS.

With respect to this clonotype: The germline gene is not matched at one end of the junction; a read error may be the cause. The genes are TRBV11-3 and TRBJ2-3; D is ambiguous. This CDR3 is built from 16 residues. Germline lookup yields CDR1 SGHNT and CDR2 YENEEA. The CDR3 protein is CASSSGLADSIGTQYF. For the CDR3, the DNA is TGTGCCAGCAGCTCCGGGTTAGCAGATAGCATAGGTACGCAGTATTTC.

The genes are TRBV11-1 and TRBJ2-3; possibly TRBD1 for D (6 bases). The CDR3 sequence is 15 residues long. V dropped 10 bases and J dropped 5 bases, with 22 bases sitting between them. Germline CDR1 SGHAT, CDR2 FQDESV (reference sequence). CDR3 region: CAISPGTGFIDTQYF. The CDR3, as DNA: TGTGCCATCAGTCCCGGAACAGGGTTCATAGATACGCAGTATTTT.

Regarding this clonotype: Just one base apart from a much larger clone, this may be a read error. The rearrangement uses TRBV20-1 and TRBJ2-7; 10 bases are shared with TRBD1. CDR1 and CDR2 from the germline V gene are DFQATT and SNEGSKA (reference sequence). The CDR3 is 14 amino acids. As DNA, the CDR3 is TGCAGTGCTAGATTGGGACAGGGGACCTACGAGCAGTGCTTC. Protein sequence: CSARLGQGTYEQCF.

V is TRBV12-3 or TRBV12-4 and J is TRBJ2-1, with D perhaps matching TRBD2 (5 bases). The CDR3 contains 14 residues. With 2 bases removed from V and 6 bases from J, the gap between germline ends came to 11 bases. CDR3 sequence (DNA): TGTGCCAGCAGTTTACATACTAGTGGCAATGAGCAGTTCTTC. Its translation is CASSLHTSGNEQFF.

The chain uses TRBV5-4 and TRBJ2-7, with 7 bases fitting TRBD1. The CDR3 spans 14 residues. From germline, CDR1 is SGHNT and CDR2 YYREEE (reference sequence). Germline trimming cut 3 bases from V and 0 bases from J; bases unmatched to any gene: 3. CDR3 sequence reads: CASSSRDSSYEQYF. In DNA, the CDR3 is TGTGCCAGCAGCTCCAGGGACAGCTCCTACGAGCAGTACTTC.